Each of the 8 T cell receptor beta chains below was sequenced from the same sample in a study of tumor and adjacent non-tumor tissue in lung cancer. No cell sorting was done before RNA was extracted from the tissue. TCRbeta libraries were built with three rounds of nested PCR, modified from ARM-PCR. TCRdb re-called the multiplex PCR reads with MiXCR, one entry per CDR3 protein. The sample has approximately 140,000 distinct CDR3 sequences; around 61% are singletons. Sequencing was done on a sample of lung tumor tissue. Receptor source: a man in his sixties with small cell lung cancer.

This clonotype was detected many times. The chain combines TRBV6-1 with TRBJ1-1, with D hard to call. V dropped 6 bases and J dropped 11 bases, with 16 bases sitting between them. This CDR3 comprises 12 residues. CDR1 is MNHNS, CDR2 SASEGT, per germline. Here the CDR3 DNA reads TGTGCCAGCAGCTTGGACCTAATTGGTGCTTTCTTT. As protein: CASSLDLIGAFF.

This clonotype was counted many times. The gene calls are TRBV5-1 and TRBJ2-1, with D possibly TRBD2 on 6 matching bases. The length of the CDR3 is 15 residues. The germline gives CDR1 SGHRS, CDR2 YFSETQ. V lost 1 base and J 10 bases, leaving 18 bases between the germline ends. The CDR3 sequence: CASSLLAGTRGEQFF. The CDR3 DNA follows: TGCGCCAGCAGCTTGCTTGCGGGGACGCGGGGAGAGCAGTTCTTC. The variable domain in full, completed from reference TRBV5-1 and TRBJ2-1, reads KAGVTQTPRYLIKTRGQQVTLSCSPISGHRSVSWYQQTPGQGLQFLFEYFSETQRNKGNFPGRFSGRQFSNSRSEMNVSTLELGDSALYLCASSLLAGTRGEQFFGPGTRLTVL.

This chain links TRBV20-1 with TRBJ2-1; 7 bases match TRBD2. The CDR3 extends over 15 amino acids. The trim removed 5 bases at V and 3 bases at J, leaving 10 bases unmatched. Germline-derived CDR1 and CDR2 are DFQATT and SNEGSKA (reference sequence). In DNA, the CDR3 is TGCAGTGCTGGGGGAGGGACGGGAGGCTACAATGAGCAGTTCTTC. Translation gives CSAGGGTGGYNEQFF.

In regard to this clonotype: The germline gene is not matched at one end of the junction; a read error may be the cause. The chain couples TRBV11-3 to TRBJ2-1; D gene uncertain. Germline assignment: CDR1 SGHNT and CDR2 YENEEA. The CDR3 extends over 13 amino acids. The CDR3 loop is CVSSTKDEDEQFF. The CDR3 DNA sequence: TGTGTCAGCAGCACAAAGGATGAGGATGAGCAATTCTTC.

A single count supports this clonotype. This may be a read error: a much more frequent sequence differs by one nucleotide. CDR3 nucleotide sequence: TGCAGTACTAGAGGTACTAGATCTAGCACAGATACGCAGTATTTT. This sequence encodes CSTRGTRSSTDTQYF. The V call is TRBV20-1, the J call TRBJ2-3; D might be TRBD2 (5 bases). This CDR3 contains 15 residues. Germline assignment: CDR1 DFQATT and CDR2 SNEGSKA (reference sequence).

Worth noting for this clonotype: A clone one base away is much larger, so this may be a read error. This chain's CDR3 is CSVEPGAVPNGQFF. The DNA for the CDR3 is TGCAGCGTTGAACCAGGTGCGGTCCCTAATGGGCAGTTCTTC. This chain uses TRBV29-1 with TRBJ2-1, with unresolved D. The CDR3 totals 14 residues. Germline CDR1 reads SQVTM; CDR2 reads ANQGSEA.

At least ten counts were recorded for this clonotype. The chain recombines TRBV5-4 with TRBJ1-2, with D uncertain. This CDR3 region has 15 residues. Germline CDR1 reads SGHNT; CDR2 reads YYREEE (reference sequence). V was shortened by 0 bases and J by 8 bases, with 17 bases between the two germline ends. CDR3 DNA sequence: TGTGCCAGCAGCTTGGTCGACAACCCGAAACGGGGCTACACCTTC. As protein: CASSLVDNPKRGYTF.

For this clonotype: Mismatch with germline at one junction end may stem from a read error. The chain recombines TRBV6-5 with TRBJ1-6, with D possibly TRBD1 on 5 matching bases. This CDR3 comprises 12 residues. CDR1 MNHEY and CDR2 SVGAGI come from the germline V gene. Here the CDR3 DNA reads TGTGCTAGCAGTTACAGGAATTCACTCCTCCACTTT. This translates into CASSYRNSLLHF.